Below are 7 T cell receptor beta chains sequenced from a single sample in a study of blood T cell repertoires in COVID-19. Generated by immunoSEQ multiplex PCR, the TCRdb table keeps only in-frame clones and is missing some. The table lists under 95,000 clones, around 82% of them singletons. Sequencing was done on a sample of peripheral blood. These receptor sequences come from a woman older than 75 with COVID-19, enrolled during active disease.

The sample holds one count of this clone. V gene TRBV10-3 combines with J gene TRBJ1-6; D unresolved. This CDR3 is 15 amino acids long. The V and J ends lost 0 bases and 5 bases respectively, with 8 bases between them. Germline V gives CDR1 ENHRY, CDR2 SYGVKD. The CDR3 reads CAISESGVDNSPLHF. For the CDR3, the DNA is TGTGCCATCAGTGAGTCGGGCGTAGATAATTCACCCCTCCACTTT.

This clone appeared a single time. The rearrangement links TRBV7-2 to TRBJ2-1, with TRBD2 matching 9 bases. With 1 base clipped from V and 4 bases from J, the junction kept 5 bases outside the gene matches. The germline V gene has CDR1 SGHTA and CDR2 FQGNSA. The CDR3 is 16 amino acids. The chain's CDR3 is CASSLEGGGGYNEQFF. CDR3 DNA: TGTGCCAGCAGCTTAGAGGGCGGGGGGGGTTACAATGAGCAGTTCTTC.

CDR3 sequence (DNA): TGTGCCAGCAGCCAGACAGGGGGGTACGAGCAGTACTTC. It specifies CASSQTGGYEQYF. The V gene is TRBV3-1 (or the pseudogene TRBV3-2), the J gene TRBJ2-7; TRBD1 matches at 9 bases. V was clipped by 3 bases and J by 4 bases; unmatched bases: 1. Germline assignment: CDR1 LGHDT and CDR2 YNNKEL (reference sequence). The CDR3 has 13 amino acids.

This clone is a singleton in its sample. V gene TRBV9 combines with J gene TRBJ1-2; D gene ambiguous. From germline, CDR1 is SGDLS and CDR2 YYNGEE. The CDR3 spans 15 residues. Trimming shortened V by 0 bases and J by 2 bases, and 11 bases separated the two germline ends. The CDR3 protein is CASSVGWSGNYGYTF. The CDR3 region has the DNA TGTGCCAGCAGCGTAGGATGGTCGGGGAACTATGGCTACACCTTC.

This chain uses TRBV9 with TRBJ2-1; 11 positions match TRBD2. CDR1 and CDR2 from the germline V gene are SGDLS and YYNGEE. The CDR3 is 15 amino acids. V trimming: 3 bases; J trimming: 6 bases; junction bases outside the gene matches: 5. DNA of the CDR3: TGTGCCAGCAGCGCTGGGACTAGCGGAATCAATGAGCAGTTCTTC. This translates into CASSAGTSGINEQFF.

This clone has only one observation. The gene calls are TRBV4-1 and TRBJ2-7; tentatively, D is TRBD2 (5 bases). This CDR3 is 15 amino acids long. With 11 bases removed from V and 2 bases from J, the gap between germline ends came to 22 bases. Looked up from germline, CDR1 is MGHRA and CDR2 is YSYEKL. The CDR3 here is CAAADPGSLPYEQYF. As DNA, the CDR3 is TGCGCCGCCGCGGATCCGGGGAGTTTACCCTACGAGCAGTACTTC.

This rearrangement joins TRBV5-8 to TRBJ1-6, with 8 bases fitting TRBD1. The CDR3 is 15 residues long. Germline-derived CDR1 and CDR2 are SGHTS and YDEGEE. Germline trimming cut 4 bases from V and 5 bases from J; bases unmatched to any gene: 5. CDR3 sequence reads: CASSIGQGHNSPLHF. CDR3 nucleotides: TGTGCCAGCAGCATAGGACAGGGTCATAATTCACCCCTCCACTTT.